Detailed here is one TCR beta chain. J gave up 2 bases and V 1 base, and 7 bases lay outside the gene matches. There are 17 residues in the CDR3. CDR1 is SGHTA, CDR2 FQGNSA, per germline. Assay: immunoSEQ multiplex PCR; the TCRdb copy retains only in-frame clones and omits some. The repertoire includes approximately 34,000 clones, roughly nine tenths of them detected once, and 2.5% to 3.5% sits in the top ten. This sample was included in a study of chemoradiotherapy in HPV16-positive cancers. This material consisted of blood, taken from a patient who underwent chemoradiotherapy. V gene TRBV7-2 combines with J gene TRBJ2-5; 10 nucleotides match TRBD2. The TCR comes from a human donor with HPV-associated anogenital cancer. The CDR3 region is CASSLGLYSGRQETQYF. The CDR3 coding sequence is TGTGCCAGCAGCTTAGGGTTATATAGCGGGAGGCAAGAGACCCAGTACTTC.